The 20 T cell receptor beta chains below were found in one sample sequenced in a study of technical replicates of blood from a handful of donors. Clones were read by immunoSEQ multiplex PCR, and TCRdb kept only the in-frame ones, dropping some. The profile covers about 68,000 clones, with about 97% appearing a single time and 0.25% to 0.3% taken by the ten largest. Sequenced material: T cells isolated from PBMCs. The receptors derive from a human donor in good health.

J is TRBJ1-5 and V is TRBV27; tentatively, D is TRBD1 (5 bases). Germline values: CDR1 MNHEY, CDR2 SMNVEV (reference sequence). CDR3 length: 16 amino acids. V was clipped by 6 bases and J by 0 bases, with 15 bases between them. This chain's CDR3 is CASSRWGGTSNQPQHF. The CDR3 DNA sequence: TGTGCCAGCAGCCGATGGGGGGGGACTAGCAATCAGCCCCAGCATTTT.

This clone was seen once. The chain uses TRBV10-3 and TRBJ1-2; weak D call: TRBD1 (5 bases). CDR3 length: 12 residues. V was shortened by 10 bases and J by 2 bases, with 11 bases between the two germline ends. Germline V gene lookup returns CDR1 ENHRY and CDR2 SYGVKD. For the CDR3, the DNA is TGTGCCACTGGGGCGGACAACTATGGCTACACCTTC. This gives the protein CATGADNYGYTF.

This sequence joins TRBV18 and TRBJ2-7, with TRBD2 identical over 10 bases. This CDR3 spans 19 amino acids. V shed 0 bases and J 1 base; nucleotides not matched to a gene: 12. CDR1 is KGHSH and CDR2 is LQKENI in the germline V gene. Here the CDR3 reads CASSPPLGLAGEKSYEQYF. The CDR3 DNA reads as TGTGCCAGCTCACCACCTTTGGGGCTAGCGGGAGAGAAGTCCTACGAGCAGTACTTC.

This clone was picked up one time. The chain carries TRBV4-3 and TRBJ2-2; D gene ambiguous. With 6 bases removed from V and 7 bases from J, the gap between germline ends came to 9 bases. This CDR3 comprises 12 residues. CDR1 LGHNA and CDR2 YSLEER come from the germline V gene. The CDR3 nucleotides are TGCGCCAGCAGTCTCACAGTCGGGGAGCTGTTTTTT. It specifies CASSLTVGELFF.

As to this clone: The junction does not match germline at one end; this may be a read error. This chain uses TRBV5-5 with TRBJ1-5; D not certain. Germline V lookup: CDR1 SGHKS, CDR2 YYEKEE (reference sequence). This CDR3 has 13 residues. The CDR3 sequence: CAGSLVSYQPQHF. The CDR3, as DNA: TGTGCCGGCAGCTTGGTTAGCTATCAGCCCCAGCATTTT.

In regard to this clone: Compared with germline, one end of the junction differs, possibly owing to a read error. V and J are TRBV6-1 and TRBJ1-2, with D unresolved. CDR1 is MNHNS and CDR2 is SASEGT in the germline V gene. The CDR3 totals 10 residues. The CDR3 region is CASSEAQLLF. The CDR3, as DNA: TGTGCCAGCAGTGAAGCACAGCTCCTCTTC.

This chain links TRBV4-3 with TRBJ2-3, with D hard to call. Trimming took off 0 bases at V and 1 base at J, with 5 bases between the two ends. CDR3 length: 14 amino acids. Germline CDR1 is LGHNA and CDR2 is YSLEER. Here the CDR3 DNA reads TGCGCCAGCAGCCAAGATCTCGGCACAGATACGCAGTATTTT. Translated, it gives CASSQDLGTDTQYF.

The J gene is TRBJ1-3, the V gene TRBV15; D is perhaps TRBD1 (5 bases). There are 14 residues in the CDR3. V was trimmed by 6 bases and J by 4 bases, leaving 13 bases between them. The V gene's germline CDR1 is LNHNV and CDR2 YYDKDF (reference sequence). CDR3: CATRAGVSGNTIYF. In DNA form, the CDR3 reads TGTGCCACCAGGGCGGGGGTTTCAGGAAACACCATATATTTT. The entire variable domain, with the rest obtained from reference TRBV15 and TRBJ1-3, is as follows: DAMVIQNPRYQVTQFGKPVTLSCSQTLNHNVMYWYQQKSSQAPKLLFHYYDKDFNNEADTPDNFQSRRPNTSFCFLDIRSPGLGDTAMYLCATRAGVSGNTIYFGEGSWLTVV.

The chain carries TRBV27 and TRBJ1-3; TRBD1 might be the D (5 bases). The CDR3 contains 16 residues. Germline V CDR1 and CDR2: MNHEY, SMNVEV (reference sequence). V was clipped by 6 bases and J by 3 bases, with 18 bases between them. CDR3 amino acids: CASRKGRVESGNTIYF. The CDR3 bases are TGTGCCAGCAGAAAAGGCAGGGTAGAGAGTGGAAACACCATATATTTT.

In DNA, the CDR3 is TGTGCCAGCAGCGTACGACCGGGAGGGCCTGACACCGGGGAGCTGTTTTTT. Its translation: CASSVRPGGPDTGELFF. The chain recombines TRBV9 with TRBJ2-2; 8 bases fit TRBD2. Germline values: CDR1 SGDLS, CDR2 YYNGEE. V lost 1 base, J lost 3 bases, and 8 bases stayed unmatched. This CDR3 contains 17 residues.

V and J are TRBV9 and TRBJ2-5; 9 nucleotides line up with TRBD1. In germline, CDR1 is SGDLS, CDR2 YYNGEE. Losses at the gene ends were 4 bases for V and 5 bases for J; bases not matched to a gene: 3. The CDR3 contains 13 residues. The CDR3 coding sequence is TGTGCCAGCAGCCTCGACAGGGGGGAGACCCAGTACTTC. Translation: CASSLDRGETQYF.

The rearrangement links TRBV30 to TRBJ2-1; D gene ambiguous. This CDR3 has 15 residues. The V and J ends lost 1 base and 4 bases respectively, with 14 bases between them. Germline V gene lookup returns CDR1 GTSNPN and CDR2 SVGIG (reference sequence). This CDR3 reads CAWSGSSTLYNEQFF. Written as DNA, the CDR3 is TGTGCCTGGAGTGGGAGCTCAACCCTGTACAATGAGCAGTTCTTC.

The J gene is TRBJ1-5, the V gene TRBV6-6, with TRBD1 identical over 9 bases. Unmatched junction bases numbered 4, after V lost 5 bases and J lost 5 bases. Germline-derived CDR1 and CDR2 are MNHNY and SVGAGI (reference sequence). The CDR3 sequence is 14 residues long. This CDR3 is CASSEGQGHQPQHF. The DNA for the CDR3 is TGTGCCAGCAGTGAGGGACAGGGACATCAGCCCCAGCATTTT.

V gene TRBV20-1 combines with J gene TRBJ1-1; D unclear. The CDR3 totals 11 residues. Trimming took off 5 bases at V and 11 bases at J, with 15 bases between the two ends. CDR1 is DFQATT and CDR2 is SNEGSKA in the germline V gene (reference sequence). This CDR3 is CSALGPVYAFF. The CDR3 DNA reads TGCAGTGCTTTGGGCCCCGTTTATGCTTTCTTT.

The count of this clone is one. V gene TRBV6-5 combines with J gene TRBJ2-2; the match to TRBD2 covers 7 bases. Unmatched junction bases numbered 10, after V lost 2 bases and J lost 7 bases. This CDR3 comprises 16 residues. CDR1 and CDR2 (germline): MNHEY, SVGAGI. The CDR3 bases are TGTGCCAGCAGTTACGACGGCGGGAGAATGGGCGGGGAGCTGTTTTTT. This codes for CASSYDGGRMGGELFF.

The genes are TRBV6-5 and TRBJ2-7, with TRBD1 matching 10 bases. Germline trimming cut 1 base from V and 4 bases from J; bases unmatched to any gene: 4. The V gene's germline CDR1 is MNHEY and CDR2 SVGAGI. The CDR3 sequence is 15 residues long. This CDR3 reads CASSYLDRGSYEQYF. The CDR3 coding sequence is TGTGCCAGCAGTTACTTGGACAGGGGGAGTTACGAGCAGTACTTC.

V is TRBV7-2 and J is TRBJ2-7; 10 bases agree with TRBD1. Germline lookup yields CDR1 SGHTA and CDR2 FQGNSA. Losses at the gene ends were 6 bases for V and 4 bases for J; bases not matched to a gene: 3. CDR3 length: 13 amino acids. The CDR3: CASRGQGSYEQYF. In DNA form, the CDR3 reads TGTGCCAGCAGGGGACAGGGGTCATACGAGCAGTACTTC. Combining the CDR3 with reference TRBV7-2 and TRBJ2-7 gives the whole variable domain GAGVSQSPSNKVTEKGKDVELRCDPISGHTALYWYRQSLGQGLEFLIYFQGNSAPDKSGLPSDRFSAERTGGSVSTLTIQRTQQEDSAVYLCASRGQGSYEQYFGPGTRLTVT.

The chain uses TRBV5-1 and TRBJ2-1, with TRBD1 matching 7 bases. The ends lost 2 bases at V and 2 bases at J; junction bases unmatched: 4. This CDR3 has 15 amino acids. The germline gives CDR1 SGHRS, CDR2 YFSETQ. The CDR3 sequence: CASSLGGLPYNEQFF. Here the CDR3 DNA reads TGCGCCAGCAGCTTAGGGGGCCTACCCTACAATGAGCAGTTCTTC. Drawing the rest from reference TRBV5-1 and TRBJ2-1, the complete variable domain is KAGVTQTPRYLIKTRGQQVTLSCSPISGHRSVSWYQQTPGQGLQFLFEYFSETQRNKGNFPGRFSGRQFSNSRSEMNVSTLELGDSALYLCASSLGGLPYNEQFFGPGTRLTVL.

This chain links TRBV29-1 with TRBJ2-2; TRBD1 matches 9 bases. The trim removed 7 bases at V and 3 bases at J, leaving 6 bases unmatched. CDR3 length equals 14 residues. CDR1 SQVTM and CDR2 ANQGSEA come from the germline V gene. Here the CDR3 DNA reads TGCAGCGGGGGCAGGACAGGGGACACCGGGGAGCTGTTTTTT. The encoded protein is CSGGRTGDTGELFF.

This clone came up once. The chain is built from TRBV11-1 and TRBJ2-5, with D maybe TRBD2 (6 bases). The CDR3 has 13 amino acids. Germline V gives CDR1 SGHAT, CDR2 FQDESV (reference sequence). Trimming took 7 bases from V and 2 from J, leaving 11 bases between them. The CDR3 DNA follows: TGTGCCAGCACCCCGACTAGTCAAGAGACCCAGTACTTC. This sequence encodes CASTPTSQETQYF. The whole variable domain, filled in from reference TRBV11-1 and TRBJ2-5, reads EAEVAQSPRYKITEKSQAVAFWCDPISGHATLYWYRQILGQGPELLVQFQDESVVDDSQLPKDRFSAERLKGVDSTLKIQPAELGDSAMYLCASTPTSQETQYFGPGTRLLVL.